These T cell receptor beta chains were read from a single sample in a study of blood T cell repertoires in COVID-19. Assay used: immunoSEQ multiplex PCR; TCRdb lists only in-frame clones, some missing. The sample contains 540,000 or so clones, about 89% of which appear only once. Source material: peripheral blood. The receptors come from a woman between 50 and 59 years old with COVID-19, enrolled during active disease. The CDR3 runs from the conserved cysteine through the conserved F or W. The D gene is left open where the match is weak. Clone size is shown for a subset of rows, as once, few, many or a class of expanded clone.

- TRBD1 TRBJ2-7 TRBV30 TGTGCCTGGACCTTGACAGGGAATTCCTACGAGCAGTACTTC CAWTLTGNSYEQYF
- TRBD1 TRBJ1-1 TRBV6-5 TGTGCCAGCAGTCATAAAACAGGGGTAGGGACTGAAGCTTTCTTT CASSHKTGVGTEAFF
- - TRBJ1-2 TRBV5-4 TGTGCCAGCAGCTTGGAGGGAGGGCGTTCGGAAGGCTACACCTTC CASSLEGGRSEGYTF
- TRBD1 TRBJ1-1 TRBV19 TGTGCCAGTAGCCGGTCGGACAGGTTTGGGGGAACTGAAGCTTTCTTT CASSRSDRFGGTEAFF
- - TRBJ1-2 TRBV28 TGTGCCAGCAGTTCCCAGGGCTTCGGTGGCTACACCTTC CASSSQGFGGYTF
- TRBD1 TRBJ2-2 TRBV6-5 TGTGCCAGCAGTTCCCCACAGGGGGCTGGCGGGGAGCTGTTTTTT CASSSPQGAGGELFF
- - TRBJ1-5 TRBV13 TGTGCCAGCAGCTTAGGACTAAATCAGCCCCAGCATTTT CASSLGLNQPQHF
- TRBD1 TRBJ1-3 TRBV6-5 TGTGCCAGCAGGTCGGGACAGGGGGTCAGGGGCACCATATATTTT CASRSGQGVRGTIYF
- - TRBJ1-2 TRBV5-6 TGTGCCAGCAGCTCCTTGAGCCGTGGCTACACCTTC CASSSLSRGYTF
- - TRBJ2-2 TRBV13 TGTGCCAGCAGCTTATCCAGGACCGGGGAGCTGTTTTTT CASSLSRTGELFF
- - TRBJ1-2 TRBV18 TGTGCCAGCTCCCCCAACGAGGGCTCGGGTGGCTACACCTTC CASSPNEGSGGYTF
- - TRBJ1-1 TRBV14 TGTGCCAGCAGCCAGCTAAATTGGGGCCGGCAGGTTGAAGCTTTCTTT CASSQLNWGRQVEAFF
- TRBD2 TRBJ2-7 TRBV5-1 TGCGCCAGCAGCTCCCATGTTGGACTAGCGGGGGGATCCTACGAGCAGTACTTC CASSSHVGLAGGSYEQYF
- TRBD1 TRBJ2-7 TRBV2 TGTGCCAGCAGTGGACAGGGGGACAACGAGCAGTACTTC CASSGQGDNEQYF
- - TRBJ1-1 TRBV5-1 TGCGCCAGCAGCTTTAGACAGGTTGGCACTGAAGCTTTCTTT CASSFRQVGTEAFF
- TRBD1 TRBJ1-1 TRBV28 TGTGCCAGCAGAGGGACAGGGGGCACTGAAGCTTTCTTT CASRGTGGTEAFF
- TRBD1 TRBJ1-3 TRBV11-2 TGTGCCAGCAGCCCCTCCCGGACAGGCTCTGGAAACACCATATATTTT CASSPSRTGSGNTIYF
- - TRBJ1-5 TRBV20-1 TGCAGTGCTAGTGACGGGGGGAGCAATCAGCCCCAGCATTTT CSASDGGSNQPQHF
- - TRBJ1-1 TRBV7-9 TGTGCCAGCACCCCCCAAGGGGGGAACACTGAAGCTTTCTTT CASTPQGGNTEAFF
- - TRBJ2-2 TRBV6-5 TGTGCCAGCAGCTCCCAAGCCACCGGGGAGCTGTTTTTT CASSSQATGELFF
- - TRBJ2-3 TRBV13 TGTGCCAGCAGCCCCTCGAGGCGCCGGGGGACAGATACGCAGTATTTT CASSPSRRRGTDTQYF
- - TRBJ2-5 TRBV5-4 TGTGCCAGCAGCTCGGTGACAGTTCCGGAGACCCAGTACTTC CASSSVTVPETQYF
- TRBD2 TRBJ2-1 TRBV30 TGTGCCTGGGCCCGAGGCGCGGGGGGTCCCAGGCAGTTCTTC CAWARGAGGPRQFF
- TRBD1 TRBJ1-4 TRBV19 TGTGCCAGTAGTACCCGGACAGGGGAGGGAGAAAAACTGTTTTTT CASSTRTGEGEKLFF
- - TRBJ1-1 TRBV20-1 TGCAGTGCTAGTACAGGGTCTCGGAACACTGAAGCTTTCTTT CSASTGSRNTEAFF
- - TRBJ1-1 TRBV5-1 TGCGCCAGCACGGACAGAATGGTTGGAACTGAAGCTTTCTTT CASTDRMVGTEAFF
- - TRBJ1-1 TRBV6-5 TGTGCCAGCACCTCCGACTGGAACACTGAAGCTTTCTTT CASTSDWNTEAFF
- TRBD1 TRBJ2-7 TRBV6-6 TGTGCCAGCAGTTACTCTTCCGGGACAGGGAGCCACGAGCAGTACTTC CASSYSSGTGSHEQYF
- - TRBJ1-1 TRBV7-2 TGTGCCAGCAGCTTAGCCGTGCAGGGGGCTTTCTTT CASSLAVQGAFF
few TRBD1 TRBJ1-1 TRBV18 TGTGCCAGCTCACCAGACAGGGGGAACACTGAAGCTTTCTTT CASSPDRGNTEAFF
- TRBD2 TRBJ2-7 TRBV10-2 TGCGCCAGCAGTGTCGGTAGCGGGGGGGCCACCGAGCAGTACTTC CASSVGSGGATEQYF
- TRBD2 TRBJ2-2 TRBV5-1 TGCGCCAGCAGCTTCACACTAGCGGGACCCGGGGAGCTGTTTTTT CASSFTLAGPGELFF
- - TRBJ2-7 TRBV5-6 TGTGCCAGCAGCCCCATAGGCCGACAAGGCTGGGAGCAGTACTTC CASSPIGRQGWEQYF
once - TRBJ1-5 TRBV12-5 TGTGCTAGTGGCCGACTGCTCAACAATCAGCCCCAGCATTTT CASGRLLNNQPQHF
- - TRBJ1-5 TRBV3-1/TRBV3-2 TGTGCCAGCAGCCAAGGAGTCTTTTATCAGCCCCAGCATTTT CASSQGVFYQPQHF
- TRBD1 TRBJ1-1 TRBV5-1 TGCGCCAGCAGCCTGAGTCAGGGGGAGGCTGAAGCTTTCTTT CASSLSQGEAEAFF
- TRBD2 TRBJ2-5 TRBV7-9 TGTGCCAGCAGCCCCGGGAGGGGGATCGGGGTGGCCCAGTACTTC CASSPGRGIGVAQYF
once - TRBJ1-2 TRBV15 TGTGCCACCAGCAGAGATAGGGGAATAAGGGGATCGGACTATGGCTACACCTTC CATSRDRGIRGSDYGYTF
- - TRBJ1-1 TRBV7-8 TGTGCCAGCAGCGGCCAGGGCCAAGCTTTCTTT CASSGQGQAFF
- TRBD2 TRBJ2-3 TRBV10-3 TGTGCCATCAGTGAGCTAGCGGAGGTAATCACAGATACGCAGTATTTT CAISELAEVITDTQYF
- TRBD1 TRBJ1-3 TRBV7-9 TGTGCCAGCAGCTTGCGTCCGGGACAGATCTTCGGAAACACCATATATTTT CASSLRPGQIFGNTIYF
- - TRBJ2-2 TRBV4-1 TGCGCCAGCAGCCAAGATGGAGGGGACACCGGGGAGCTGTTTTTT CASSQDGGDTGELFF